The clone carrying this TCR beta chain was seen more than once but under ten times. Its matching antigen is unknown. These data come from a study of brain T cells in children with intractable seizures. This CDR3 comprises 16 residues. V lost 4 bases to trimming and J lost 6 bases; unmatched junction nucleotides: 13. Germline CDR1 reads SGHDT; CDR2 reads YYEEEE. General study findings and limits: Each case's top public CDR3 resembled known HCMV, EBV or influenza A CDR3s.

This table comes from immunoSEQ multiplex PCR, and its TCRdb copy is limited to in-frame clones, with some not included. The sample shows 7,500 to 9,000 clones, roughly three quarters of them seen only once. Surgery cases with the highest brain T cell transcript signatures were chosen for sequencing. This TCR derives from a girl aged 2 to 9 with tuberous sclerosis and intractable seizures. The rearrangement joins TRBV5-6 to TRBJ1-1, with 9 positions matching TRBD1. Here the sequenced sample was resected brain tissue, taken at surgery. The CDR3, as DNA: TGTGCCAGCAGCCCCCCATGGACAGGGGCTAGGTCTGAAGCTTTCTTT. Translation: CASSPPWTGARSEAFF.